This T cell receptor (beta chain) was identified in a study of T cells in Graves' hyperthyroidism and ophthalmopathy. As regards this clonotype: The antigen remains unidentified. Its ends do not fully match the called genes, so a read error is possible.

TCR beta CDR3 sequences were amplified from RNA transcripts. The HTBI primer set served for first-round RT-PCR of the TCR CDR3. A single record per CDR3 protein comes from TCRdb applying MiXCR to the multiplex PCR reads. In the table there are hundreds of thousands of distinct CDR3 sequences, 45% of which are singletons. Study outcomes and limitations: Most clonotypes expanded in the thyroid (above 0.001) were also present in blood. By a 13 V-J model, ophthalmopathy was set apart from stable hyperthyroidism. Ophthalmopathy was identified by the model a median about 6.4 months ahead of onset.

The CDR3 has 15 amino acids. Germline V lookup: CDR1 DFQATT, CDR2 SNEGSKA (reference sequence). Sequenced sample: peripheral blood or thyroid tissue (not recorded which). The TCR sequence derives from an adult man with Graves' disease, either hyperthyroidism or ophthalmopathy (not recorded which). The rearrangement links TRBV20-1 to TRBJ2-7; 8 positions match TRBD2. This CDR3 reads CSARANGLASYEQHF. Written as DNA, the CDR3 is TGCAGTGCTAGAGCGAACGGACTAGCCTCCTACGAGCAGCACTTC.